The sequence of this TCR beta chain was determined in a study of OX40 agonist ivuxolimab in advanced cancers. Study-level background: Cancers in dose escalation were hepatocellular, melanoma, renal cell and head and neck. Eligibility admitted prior anti-PD-1, anti-PD-L1 or anti-CTLA-4 therapy; around 42% had some. Partial response was recorded in three patients: one hepatocellular carcinoma and two cutaneous melanoma cases.

Using immunoSEQ multiplex PCR, the repertoire was profiled, and TCRdb retains in-frame clones only, with some absent. The data hold about 93,000 clones, with 90% to 95% observed a single time. The CDR3 consists of 14 residues. From germline, CDR1 is SGHAT and CDR2 FQNNGV. Sequences were derived from CD4+ or CD8+ T cells sorted from blood, sampled in a trial of the OX40 agonist ivuxolimab. The sequence was obtained from an adult with an advanced solid tumor such as melanoma, head and neck, liver or kidney cancer. V and J are TRBV11-2 and TRBJ2-5; 9 bases match TRBD2. The J call may be incorrect, as the DNA end agrees better with TRBJ2-7. The DNA for the CDR3 is TGTGCCAGCAGCTTAGAGGGACTAGCATCCGAGCAGTACTTC. It encodes CASSLEGLASEQYF.